One sample yielded the 30 T cell receptor beta chains listed below, sequenced in a study of blood T cell repertoires in COVID-19. Clones were read by immunoSEQ multiplex PCR, and TCRdb kept only the in-frame ones, dropping some. The sample holds under 200,000 clones; about 85% are singletons and the top ten take around 0.99%. Sequencing used peripheral blood. These receptors originate from a man in his late teens or twenties with acute or convalescent COVID-19.

The V call is TRBV2, the J call TRBJ1-6; 7 bases line up with TRBD1. From germline, CDR1 is SNHLY and CDR2 FYNNEI. This CDR3 comprises 14 residues. V lost 6 bases and J lost 9; bases outside the gene matches: 8. The chain's CDR3 is CASRTGTVGSPLHF. CDR3 nucleotide sequence: TGTGCCAGCAGAACCGGGACAGTCGGTTCACCCCTCCACTTT.

J is TRBJ2-2 and V is TRBV5-1; the D gene is possibly TRBD1 (5 bases). Looked up from germline, CDR1 is SGHRS and CDR2 is YFSETQ. CDR3 length: 14 amino acids. The V and J ends lost 4 bases and 6 bases respectively, with 13 bases between them. The CDR3 bases are TGCGCCAGCAGCGCGACCAGGGTTCCCGGGGAGCTGTTTTTT. Amino acid sequence: CASSATRVPGELFF. Filled out from reference TRBV5-1 and TRBJ2-2, the complete variable domain reads KAGVTQTPRYLIKTRGQQVTLSCSPISGHRSVSWYQQTPGQGLQFLFEYFSETQRNKGNFPGRFSGRQFSNSRSEMNVSTLELGDSALYLCASSATRVPGELFFGEGSRLTVL.

This rearrangement joins TRBV27 to TRBJ1-2, with a tentative D call TRBD1 (5 bases). The germline V gene has CDR1 MNHEY and CDR2 SMNVEV (reference sequence). The germline V and J ends were trimmed by 7 bases and 9 bases, with 24 bases remaining between them. The CDR3 is made up of 15 amino acids. The CDR3 coding sequence is TGTGCCAGCAAAAACGGGGGGACGGGATCTGGTAGCTACACCTTC. As protein: CASKNGGTGSGSYTF.

The chain uses TRBV5-1 and TRBJ1-1; the D gene is possibly TRBD1 (5 bases). Germline V CDR1 and CDR2: SGHRS, YFSETQ. Trimming took 1 base from V and 8 from J, leaving 9 bases between them. The length of the CDR3 is 12 residues. CDR3 coding DNA: TGCGCCAGCAGCTTGTCACGGGGGGAAGCTTTCTTT. Protein sequence: CASSLSRGEAFF.

The chain has TRBV28 and TRBJ2-7; 12 positions agree with TRBD1. This CDR3 comprises 16 residues. Germline V gene sequence: CDR1 MDHEN, CDR2 SYDVKM. V gave up 5 bases and J gave up 2 bases; unmatched junction bases: 7. CDR3 sequence reads: CASSPAGTGGPYEQYV. The CDR3, as DNA: TGTGCCAGCAGTCCAGCCGGGACAGGGGGCCCCTACGAGCAGTACGTC.

The rearrangement joins TRBV11-2 to TRBJ2-7; D is possibly TRBD2 (6 bases). CDR3 length equals 14 residues. V gave up 0 bases and J gave up 7 bases, with 13 bases separating them. Germline V gene sequence: CDR1 SGHAT, CDR2 FQNNGV. The CDR3 sequence: CASSLDVSGVEQYF. DNA of the CDR3: TGTGCCAGCAGCTTAGACGTTTCGGGAGTTGAGCAGTACTTC.

The chain recombines TRBV6-4 with TRBJ2-2; D remains ambiguous. The V gene's germline CDR1 is MRHNA and CDR2 SNTAGT. The CDR3 contains 14 residues. Trimming took 6 bases from V and 4 from J, leaving 12 bases between them. The CDR3 loop is CASSADASTGELFF. The CDR3 bases are TGTGCCAGCAGCGCCGACGCTAGCACCGGGGAGCTGTTTTTT.

Notes on this clone: Mismatch with germline at one junction end may stem from a read error. The chain employs TRBV18 and TRBJ2-1; 9 nucleotides match TRBD1. The CDR3 totals 14 residues. Per the germline V gene, CDR1 is KGHSH and CDR2 is LQKENI. The CDR3 region is CASSPQGARDEQFF. The CDR3 nucleotides read TGTGCCAGCTCTCCACAGGGGGCGAGGGATGAGCAGTTCTTC.

This rearrangement joins TRBV5-4 to TRBJ2-7, with 10 bases lining up with TRBD2. CDR1 SGHNT and CDR2 YYREEE come from the germline V gene (reference sequence). This CDR3 contains 16 residues. Trimming removed 2 bases from V and 3 bases from J; junction bases left unmatched: 8. CDR3 residues: CASSFASGGANYEQYV. CDR3 sequence (DNA): TGTGCCAGCAGCTTTGCTAGCGGGGGAGCAAACTACGAGCAGTACGTC.

The gene calls are TRBV30 and TRBJ1-2, with D possibly matching TRBD1 (5 bases). The CDR3 extends over 14 amino acids. Between the trimmed V and J ends, which lost 4 bases and 0 bases, there was a span of 12 bases. Per the germline V gene, CDR1 is GTSNPN and CDR2 is SVGIG (reference sequence). The CDR3 here is CAWKAGPTNYGYTF. Written as DNA, the CDR3 is TGTGCCTGGAAGGCAGGGCCCACTAACTATGGCTACACCTTC.

The rearrangement links TRBV19 to TRBJ1-1; the D gene is possibly TRBD1 (5 bases). The CDR3 runs to 15 residues. The V end was cut by 1 base, the J end by 1 base, with 10 bases between. CDR1 is LNHDA and CDR2 is SQIVND in the germline V gene (reference sequence). The CDR3 sequence: CASSIGGAWNTEAFF. DNA for the CDR3: TGTGCCAGTAGTATAGGGGGCGCGTGGAACACTGAAGCTTTCTTT.

The chain recombines TRBV7-8 with TRBJ2-1; D is uncertain. This CDR3 region has 14 residues. In germline, CDR1 is SGHVS, CDR2 FQNEAQ. V lost 5 bases and J lost 4, with 12 bases in between. For the CDR3, the DNA is TGTGCCAGCAGCCAAACCGGAGAATACAATGAGCAGTTCTTC. Translation gives CASSQTGEYNEQFF.

V usage is TRBV7-3 and J usage is TRBJ2-4; D unclear. Germline assignment: CDR1 SGHTA and CDR2 FQGTGA. CDR3 size: 13 residues. V gave up 5 bases and J gave up 5 bases, with 10 bases separating them. In nucleotides, the CDR3 is TGTGCCAGCAGCCCTCAGCGAGAAAACATTCAGTACTTC. Translating gives CASSPQRENIQYF.

The V and J genes are TRBV6-5 and TRBJ2-5; a possible D gene is TRBD2 (6 bases). Germline lookup yields CDR1 MNHEY and CDR2 SVGAGI. V lost 0 bases, J lost 0 bases, and 8 bases lay in between. The CDR3 loop spans 15 amino acids. Here the CDR3 DNA reads TGTGCCAGCAGTTACTCGCGGGACTACCAAGAGACCCAGTACTTC. Its translation: CASSYSRDYQETQYF.

This clone was counted once. This sequence joins TRBV5-1 and TRBJ2-6; 9 positions agree with TRBD1. CDR1 is SGHRS and CDR2 is YFSETQ in the germline V gene. V dropped 0 bases and J dropped 4; count of bases not matched to a gene: 14. The CDR3 consists of 20 residues. The CDR3 DNA sequence: TGCGCCAGCAGCTTGGTAGTTGGGGGACAGGGCACTCTCGGGGCCAACGTCCTGACTTTC. It specifies CASSLVVGGQGTLGANVLTF.

The chain joins TRBV28 to TRBJ2-5, with 11 bases that match TRBD2. The CDR3 loop spans 15 amino acids. The germline CDR1 and CDR2 sequences are MDHEN and SYDVKM. V trimming: 5 bases; J trimming: 5 bases; junction bases outside the gene matches: 7. The CDR3 here is CASSIRVAGGETQYF. The CDR3 bases are TGTGCCAGCAGTATCCGGGTAGCGGGAGGGGAGACCCAGTACTTC.

This chain links TRBV2 with TRBJ2-3; D possibly corresponds to TRBD1 (6 bases). The CDR3 extends over 15 amino acids. The germline gives CDR1 SNHLY, CDR2 FYNNEI. V lost 2 bases, J lost 8 bases, and 17 bases lay in between. CDR3 bases: TGTGCCAGCAGTGAATTAACAGGGACAATTGGTACGCAGTATTTT. Translated, it gives CASSELTGTIGTQYF.

V usage is TRBV11-2 and J usage is TRBJ1-3; no definite D call. Trimming stripped 5 bases from V and 8 bases from J, with 16 bases between. Germline CDR1 is SGHAT and CDR2 is FQNNGV. This CDR3 comprises 14 residues. CDR3 sequence reads: CASSISLGPHTIYF. CDR3 coding DNA: TGTGCCAGCAGCATTAGTCTCGGTCCGCACACCATATATTTT. Supplemented by reference TRBV11-2 and TRBJ1-3, the full variable domain reads EAGVAQSPRYKIIEKRQSVAFWCNPISGHATLYWYQQILGQGPKLLIQFQNNGVVDDSQLPKDRFSAERLKGVDSTLKIQPAKLEDSAVYLCASSISLGPHTIYFGEGSWLTVV.

The chain couples TRBV18 to TRBJ1-5; 8 bases are a match to TRBD1. The length of the CDR3 is 14 residues. With V trimmed by 3 bases and J by 4 bases, 2 bases remained unmatched. Per germline, CDR1 KGHSH and CDR2 LQKENI. The CDR3 nucleotides read TGTGCCAGCTCACCGACAGGGGCGAATCAGCCCCAGCATTTT. This gives the protein CASSPTGANQPQHF.

This chain uses TRBV12-3 or TRBV12-4 with TRBJ2-3; D may be TRBD2 (5 bases). With 4 bases removed from V and 2 bases from J, the gap between germline ends came to 7 bases. CDR3 length equals 13 residues. This CDR3 reads CASSSLATDTQYF. The CDR3 nucleotides read TGTGCCAGCAGTTCTCTAGCCACAGATACGCAGTATTTT.

The J gene is TRBJ2-3, the V gene TRBV5-6; 10 positions agree with TRBD2. CDR1 SGHDT and CDR2 YYEEEE come from the germline V gene. The CDR3 length is 15 residues. V was clipped by 2 bases and J by 2 bases; unmatched bases: 2. The CDR3 is CASSLLAGSTDTQYF. CDR3 nucleotides: TGTGCCAGCAGCTTACTAGCGGGGTCCACAGATACGCAGTATTTT.

This clone was detected only once. This chain connects TRBV27 to TRBJ2-7; 7 positions match TRBD1. The CDR3 is 13 residues long. Germline CDR1 reads MNHEY; CDR2 reads SMNVEV (reference sequence). The ends lost 6 bases at V and 5 bases at J; junction bases unmatched: 7. CDR3 protein: CASSPTGRHEQYF. CDR3 bases: TGTGCCAGCAGCCCGACAGGGCGCCACGAGCAGTACTTC.

V gene TRBV11-3 combines with J gene TRBJ1-1, with a weak D call TRBD1 (5 bases). Per the germline V gene, CDR1 is SGHNT and CDR2 is YENEEA. The CDR3 contains 17 residues. Deletions cut 1 base from V and 3 bases from J, with 18 bases between. The CDR3, as DNA: TGTGCCAGCAGCTTAGTCAGGCCAGGGAAGTCGGACACTGAAGCTTTCTTT. Translated, it gives CASSLVRPGKSDTEAFF.

The chain carries TRBV4-1 and TRBJ2-1, with 8 positions matching TRBD1. The CDR3 covers 16 residues. The V gene's germline CDR1 is MGHRA and CDR2 YSYEKL. After removal of 2 bases from V and 0 bases from J, the junction contained 3 bases not matched to a gene. CDR3 residues: CASSQPGTGSYNEQFF. CDR3 sequence (DNA): TGCGCCAGCAGCCAACCCGGGACAGGCTCCTACAATGAGCAGTTCTTC.

The CDR3, as DNA: TGTGCCAGCAGCCCCGCCCTGGCGGGGGGGCAGGTGACAGATACGCAGTATTTT. Protein sequence: CASSPALAGGQVTDTQYF. The rearrangement uses TRBV4-2 and TRBJ2-3; 9 nucleotides match TRBD2. The CDR3 is made up of 18 amino acids. CDR1 LGHNA and CDR2 YNFKEQ come from the germline V gene. V was pared by 4 bases and J by 3 bases, with 14 bases of the junction left unmatched.

The chain uses TRBV7-9 and TRBJ2-3; possibly TRBD1 for D (5 bases). Trimming pared 1 base from V and 1 base from J, leaving 9 bases between. CDR3 length: 15 residues. Germline loops: CDR1 SEHNR, CDR2 FQNEAQ (reference sequence). CDR3 DNA sequence: TGTGCCAGCAGCTTAGTCCAGGGCGGCACAGATACGCAGTATTTT. Encoded protein: CASSLVQGGTDTQYF. Full variable domain (outside the CDR3, taken from reference TRBV7-9 and TRBJ2-3): DTGVSQNPRHKITKRGQNVTFRCDPISEHNRLYWYRQTLGQGPEFLTYFQNEAQLEKSRLLSDRFSAERPKGSFSTLEIQRTEQGDSAMYLCASSLVQGGTDTQYFGPGTRLTVL.

This clone was observed a handful of times. V usage is TRBV12-1 and J usage is TRBJ1-2; the table's D call TRBD1 went unverified against the DNA. TRBV12-1 is reported as a pseudogene. CDR3 length equals 15 residues. The CDR3 DNA is TGTGCCAGCAGCTACGGACAGCGAGCTAACTATGGCTACACCTTC. Its translation is CASSYGQRANYGYTF.

The chain couples TRBV14 to TRBJ1-6, with D possibly TRBD1 on 6 matching bases. Between the trimmed V and J ends, which lost 1 base and 8 bases, there was a span of 12 bases. Per germline, CDR1 SGHDN and CDR2 FVKESK. The length of the CDR3 is 15 residues. This CDR3 reads CASSQVQGRDSPLHF. The CDR3 region has the DNA TGTGCCAGCAGCCAAGTACAGGGCAGGGATTCACCCCTCCACTTT.

V and J are TRBV7-3 and TRBJ1-2; possibly TRBD1 for D (5 bases). The CDR3 totals 14 residues. In germline, CDR1 is SGHTA, CDR2 FQGTGA. V was pared by 5 bases and J by 6 bases, with 16 bases between. The CDR3 loop reads CASSLGQGTDGYTF. The CDR3 DNA follows: TGTGCCAGCAGCCTAGGCCAGGGAACGGATGGCTACACCTTC.

The rearrangement joins TRBV9 to TRBJ2-2, with a possible D match to TRBD2 (6 bases). Germline V CDR1 and CDR2: SGDLS, YYNGEE. Trimming cost V 0 bases and J 11 bases, with 11 bases left between them. The CDR3 length is 13 residues. The CDR3, as DNA: TGTGCCAGCAGCGTAGTCGGGGGTGGCGAGCTGTTTTTT. This encodes CASSVVGGGELFF.